This TCR beta chain was sequenced during a study of CXCR3-negative and CXCR3-positive naive CD8 T cells. Study-wide results and caveats: CXCR3-positive naive cells carried more hydrophobic TRB CDR3s than CXCR3-negative ones.

This CDR3 contains 14 residues. The germline V gene has CDR1 SQVTM and CDR2 ANQGSEA. UMI-labeled 5' RACE TRB cDNA libraries were prepared from the cells. After re-calling the 5' RACE reads, TCRdb lists one entry per CDR3 protein, DNA absent. The listing contains tens of thousands of distinct CDR3 sequences. As concerns this clonotype: Its antigen remains unknown.

The J gene is TRBJ1-1, the V gene TRBV29-1; checking the TCRdb D call of TRBD1 is not possible without DNA. The sequencing input was naive CXCR3+ CD8+ T cells from blood. The subset: CD45RO-CCR7+CD27+CD95- naive CD8+ T cells expressing CXCR3 (TNR3+). The receptor was derived from a human donor in good health. Some clones in this sample may be carry-over from other donors' samples. The CDR3 is CSVTGDRTGTEAFF. The whole variable domain, filled in from reference TRBV29-1 and TRBJ1-1, reads SAVISQKPSRDICQRGTSLTIQCQVDSQVTMMFWYRQQPGQSLTLIATANQGSEATYESGFVIDKFPISRPNLTFSTLTVSNMSPEDSSIYLCSVTGDRTGTEAFFGQGTRLTVV.